These 25 T cell receptor beta chains originate from one sample sequenced in a study of cytomegalovirus exposure and HLA in healthy donors. The PCR ran on 60 Vbeta and 13 Jbeta primers. Sequenced by immunoSEQ multiplex PCR; TCRdb stores in-frame clones only, minus some. This sample has 85,000 to 90,000 clones, with about 90% found just once. The sample comprised PBMCs. These receptors all come from a man younger than 30 in good health and CMV-seronegative.

This clone was seen a single time. The genes are TRBV5-4 and TRBJ1-1; unclear D gene. V gave up 4 bases and J gave up 8 bases, with 18 bases separating them. The CDR3 contains 14 residues. Germline V lookup: CDR1 SGHNT, CDR2 YYREEE (reference sequence). The CDR3 nucleotides are TGTGCCAGCAGCCCCTTGTTTGAGAATGCGGAAGCTTTCTTT. It yields the protein CASSPLFENAEAFF.

The chain combines TRBV2 with TRBJ2-3; D not certain. V was clipped by 3 bases and J by 2 bases, with 6 bases between them. The CDR3 contains 13 residues. The germline CDR1 and CDR2 sequences are SNHLY and FYNNEI. CDR3 sequence: CASSDTPTDTQYF. In nucleotides, the CDR3 is TGTGCCAGCAGTGATACACCCACAGATACGCAGTATTTT.

This chain joins TRBV11-2 and TRBJ2-7; 7 positions match TRBD2. J was trimmed by 3 bases and V by 5 bases; bases with no gene match: 1. Per the germline V gene, CDR1 is SGHAT and CDR2 is FQNNGV. The CDR3 has 12 residues. The CDR3 sequence is CASSPGGYEQYF. DNA of the CDR3: TGTGCCAGCAGCCCGGGGGGCTACGAGCAGTACTTC.

The V call is TRBV28, the J call TRBJ1-1; the D gene is possibly TRBD1 (6 bases). Germline CDR1 is MDHEN and CDR2 is SYDVKM. Trimming removed 2 bases at V and 8 bases at J, with 6 bases between. CDR3 length: 11 amino acids. DNA for the CDR3: TGTGCCAGCAGTTTACAGGGGGAAGCTTTCTTT. Protein product: CASSLQGEAFF.

The V gene is TRBV28, the J gene TRBJ2-2; 7 bases are shared with TRBD1. CDR3 length: 15 amino acids. V lost 5 bases and J lost 0; bases outside the gene matches: 3. Germline lookup yields CDR1 MDHEN and CDR2 SYDVKM. As DNA, the CDR3 is TGTGCCAGCAGTGAACAGGGGACGAACACCGGGGAGCTGTTTTTT. Residues: CASSEQGTNTGELFF.

The chain has TRBV28 and TRBJ1-2; 7 bases line up with TRBD1. The CDR3 covers 14 residues. Germline loops: CDR1 MDHEN, CDR2 SYDVKM. V shed 6 bases, J shed 4 bases, and the junction held 8 bases outside the gene matches. The CDR3 is CASRAGQPRYGYTF. As DNA, the CDR3 is TGTGCCAGCAGGGCGGGACAGCCGCGCTATGGCTACACCTTC.

The chain uses TRBV19 and TRBJ2-3; 9 nucleotides line up with TRBD2. J was trimmed by 2 bases and V by 3 bases; bases with no gene match: 3. This CDR3 has 15 amino acids. Germline-derived CDR1 and CDR2 are LNHDA and SQIVND (reference sequence). For the CDR3, the DNA is TGTGCCAGTAGTATGCGACTAGCGGTCACAGATACGCAGTATTTT. This encodes CASSMRLAVTDTQYF. The full variable domain, completed using reference TRBV19 and TRBJ2-3, is DGGITQSPKYLFRKEGQNVTLSCEQNLNHDAMYWYRQDPGQGLRLIYYSQIVNDFQKGDIAEGYSVSREKKESFPLTVTSAQKNPTAFYLCASSMRLAVTDTQYFGPGTRLTVL.

The chain carries TRBV4-1 and TRBJ2-5; TRBD1 is a possible D gene (6 bases). The V gene lost 1 base and the J gene lost 11 bases, with 14 bases spanning the gap. Germline V gene lookup returns CDR1 MGHRA and CDR2 YSYEKL. The CDR3 has 13 residues. The CDR3 protein is CASSQAGVGEQYF. The CDR3 coding sequence is TGCGCCAGCAGCCAAGCAGGGGTTGGAGAGCAGTACTTC.

The CDR3 loop is CASSPTPNRSSYNEQFF. The CDR3 DNA sequence: TGTGCCAGCAGCCCCACCCCTAACAGGAGCTCCTACAATGAGCAGTTCTTC. The J gene is TRBJ2-1, the V gene TRBV14; possibly TRBD1 for D (5 bases). Trimming cost V 4 bases and J 0 bases, with 16 bases left between them. Germline V gene lookup returns CDR1 SGHDN and CDR2 FVKESK. This CDR3 comprises 17 residues.

The chain is built from TRBV15 and TRBJ1-1; D possibly corresponds to TRBD1 (5 bases). Germline CDR1 reads LNHNV; CDR2 reads YYDKDF (reference sequence). The CDR3 extends over 14 amino acids. The V end was cut by 1 base, the J end by 5 bases, with 11 bases between. In DNA form, the CDR3 reads TGTGCCACCAGCAGAGTTCGGGGGAGGACTGAAGCTTTCTTT. Its translation: CATSRVRGRTEAFF.

The chain joins TRBV7-2 to TRBJ1-2, with D perhaps TRBD1 (5 bases). The V end lost 8 bases, the J end lost 13 bases, and 11 bases lay between the germline ends. CDR3 size: 9 residues. The germline V gene has CDR1 SGHTA and CDR2 FQGNSA. CDR3 nucleotides: TGTGCCAGCGGGGCGGGATTCACCTTC. Its protein product is CASGAGFTF.

The chain links TRBV5-1 to TRBJ2-7; D possibly corresponds to TRBD1 (5 bases). V was pared by 3 bases and J by 5 bases, with 15 bases between. Germline loops: CDR1 SGHRS, CDR2 YFSETQ. This CDR3 is built from 14 residues. This chain's CDR3 is CASSSQGALDEQYF. The DNA for the CDR3 is TGCGCCAGCAGCTCCCAGGGCGCCCTAGACGAGCAGTACTTC.

The V gene is TRBV19, the J gene TRBJ1-2; TRBD1 aligns across 7 bases. CDR1 LNHDA and CDR2 SQIVND come from the germline V gene (reference sequence). With 4 bases clipped from V and 4 bases from J, the junction kept 3 bases outside the gene matches. The CDR3 extends over 13 amino acids. CDR3 DNA: TGTGCCAGTAGTAAGACAGGGCCCTATGGCTACACCTTC. As protein: CASSKTGPYGYTF.

The chain links TRBV5-6 to TRBJ2-7; D perhaps matches TRBD1 (5 bases). Looked up from germline, CDR1 is SGHDT and CDR2 is YYEEEE. The germline V and J ends were trimmed by 2 bases and 2 bases, with 11 bases remaining between them. There are 14 residues in the CDR3. The CDR3 nucleotides read TGTGCCAGCAGCTTCCTCAGACAGACCTACGAGCAGTACTTC. This gives the protein CASSFLRQTYEQYF.

This clone appeared a single time. The V gene is TRBV25-1, the J gene TRBJ1-1; 9 positions match TRBD1. The germline CDR1 and CDR2 sequences are MGHDK and SYGVNS. V lost 9 bases, J lost 1 base, and 6 bases stayed unmatched. The CDR3 is 14 amino acids. The DNA of the CDR3 is TGTGCCAGTTCCCCGGGACAGGGGAACACTGAAGCTTTCTTT. Its protein product is CASSPGQGNTEAFF.

The chain combines TRBV6-5 with TRBJ2-7, with 9 bases lining up with TRBD1. J was trimmed by 0 bases and V by 6 bases; bases with no gene match: 3. From germline, CDR1 is MNHEY and CDR2 SVGAGI. The CDR3 sequence is 14 residues long. CDR3 in DNA: TGTGCCAGCAGGAGGGGACAGGGCTCCTACGAGCAGTACTTC. This encodes CASRRGQGSYEQYF.

Only one count was recorded for this clone. This chain links TRBV27 with TRBJ2-7; 7 bases are a match to TRBD2. Germline V gene sequence: CDR1 MNHEY, CDR2 SMNVEV (reference sequence). The CDR3 is 16 residues long. After removal of 4 bases from V and 2 bases from J, the junction contained 11 bases not matched to a gene. For the CDR3, the DNA is TGTGCCAGCAGTTGGAGAGGGAGGGACCATCCCTACGAGCAGTACTTC. Its translation: CASSWRGRDHPYEQYF.

V is TRBV19 and J is TRBJ1-3; maybe TRBD1 (5 bases). With 6 bases removed from V and 7 bases from J, the gap between germline ends came to 19 bases. CDR1 is LNHDA and CDR2 is SQIVND in the germline V gene (reference sequence). The CDR3 has 15 residues. CDR3 DNA: TGTGCCAGTAGGCTTACTGACAGACAAGGGAACACCATATATTTT. It specifies CASRLTDRQGNTIYF. The entire variable domain, with the rest obtained from reference TRBV19 and TRBJ1-3, is as follows: DGGITQSPKYLFRKEGQNVTLSCEQNLNHDAMYWYRQDPGQGLRLIYYSQIVNDFQKGDIAEGYSVSREKKESFPLTVTSAQKNPTAFYLCASRLTDRQGNTIYFGEGSWLTVV.

CDR3 sequence reads: CASSFSGRGGEQYF. For the CDR3, the DNA is TGTGCCAGCAGCTTTTCCGGGAGAGGCGGCGAGCAGTACTTC. The J gene is TRBJ2-7, the V gene TRBV7-9, with D possibly being TRBD2 (6 bases). Germline V lookup: CDR1 SEHNR, CDR2 FQNEAQ (reference sequence). Trimming removed 3 bases from V and 6 bases from J, with 15 bases in between. The CDR3 runs 14 residues.

Comment on this clone: The same CDR3 arises from other DNA sequences in this sample as well. This chain connects TRBV6-5 to TRBJ1-5, with 7 bases matching TRBD1. The CDR3 runs to 15 residues. Trimming at V came to 4 bases and at J to 5 bases, leaving 8 bases not matched to a gene. Germline CDR1 is MNHEY and CDR2 is SVGAGI. The CDR3 protein is CASSSGDSKYQPQHF. CDR3 in DNA: TGTGCCAGCAGTTCCGGGGACAGTAAATATCAGCCCCAGCATTTT.

V gene TRBV21-1 combines with J gene TRBJ1-2. TRBV21-1 is a listed pseudogene. This CDR3 contains 11 residues. In DNA, the CDR3 is TGTGCCAGCGGACGGACTTATGGCTACACCTTC. Translated, it gives CASGRTYGYTF.

This clone was counted a single time. The V gene is TRBV7-2, the J gene TRBJ2-5; 11 bases fit TRBD2. The CDR3 runs to 16 residues. The ends lost 2 bases at V and 6 bases at J; junction bases unmatched: 8. Germline V CDR1 and CDR2: SGHTA, FQGNSA. The CDR3 sequence is CASSLIAGGPTQTQYF. The CDR3 DNA follows: TGTGCCAGCAGCTTAATAGCGGGAGGGCCGACACAGACCCAGTACTTC.

V usage is TRBV9 and J usage is TRBJ2-1; no definite D call. The CDR3 loop spans 14 amino acids. Germline values: CDR1 SGDLS, CDR2 YYNGEE. The ends were cut back, 0 bases at V and 3 bases at J, with 7 bases in the middle. Here the CDR3 DNA reads TGTGCCAGCAGCGTAGCAGGCTACTACAATGAGCAGTTCTTC. As protein: CASSVAGYYNEQFF.

This chain connects TRBV28 to TRBJ2-5; the D gene is possibly TRBD1 (5 bases). Deletions cut 5 bases from V and 1 base from J, with 14 bases between. Germline V gene lookup returns CDR1 MDHEN and CDR2 SYDVKM. The length of the CDR3 is 15 residues. CDR3 amino acids: CASSTGWTVQETQYF. DNA for the CDR3: TGTGCCAGCAGTACAGGTTGGACGGTCCAAGAGACCCAGTACTTC.

This sequence joins TRBV9 and TRBJ2-5; 9 bases are a match to TRBD2. There are 17 residues in the CDR3. Per the germline V gene, CDR1 is SGDLS and CDR2 is YYNGEE. J was trimmed by 2 bases and V by 6 bases; bases with no gene match: 14. The CDR3 DNA is TGTGCCAGCACCCCGGCAGGCGGGAGGGCCGGTCAAGAGACCCAGTACTTC. Protein: CASTPAGGRAGQETQYF. The complete variable domain, with remaining parts taken from reference TRBV9 and TRBJ2-5, reads DSGVTQTPKHLITATGQRVTLRCSPRSGDLSVYWYQQSLDQGLQFLIQYYNGEERAKGNILERFSAQQFPDLHSELNLSSLELGDSALYFCASTPAGGRAGQETQYFGPGTRLLVL.